These T cell receptor beta chains were read from a single sample in a study of beta chain features in type 1 diabetes. Sequencing was performed with immunoSEQ multiplex PCR; in TCRdb, only in-frame clones are kept and a portion is missing. The sample comprises approximately 240,000 clones, 16% of which are singletons, and 0.065% to 0.1% rests with the top ten. The sample was naive CD4+ T cells from blood. The source is a man between 25 and 39 years old with type 1 diabetes. CDR3s include the opening cysteine and the closing phenylalanine or tryptophan. A D gene is named only where the DNA matches it firmly. Size is stated for part of the rows, as once, few or many counts, or as a class when the clone is expanded.

CASSYHPLAGVRYEQYF,TGTGCCAGCAGTTACCATCCCTTAGCGGGAGTGAGATACGAGCAGTACTTC,TRBJ2-7,TRBD2,TRBV27,.
CSVEGPAGTEAFF,TGCAGCGTTGAGGGGCCGGCGGGGACTGAAGCTTTCTTT,TRBJ1-1,.,TRBV29-1,few
CASSLKQDGDTQYF,TGTGCCAGCAGCTTAAAGCAGGATGGAGATACGCAGTATTTT,TRBJ2-3,.,TRBV7-9,.
CASSEYLGVMYF,TGTGCCAGCAGTGAATATCTTGGGGTGATGTACTTC,TRBJ2-7,.,TRBV25-1,.
CAWSGTSKNEQFF,TGTGCCTGGAGTGGGACTTCGAAGAATGAGCAGTTCTTC,TRBJ2-1,.,TRBV30,once
CASSLGLAGGADTQYF,TGTGCCAGCAGCTTAGGACTAGCGGGAGGGGCAGATACGCAGTATTTT,TRBJ2-3,TRBD2,TRBV7-2,few
CASSSTAATNEKLFF,TGTGCCAGCAGTTCCACAGCTGCAACTAATGAAAAACTGTTTTTT,TRBJ1-4,.,TRBV11-2,once
CASRGSGGTDTQYF,TGTGCCAGCAGGGGCAGCGGGGGCACAGATACGCAGTATTTT,TRBJ2-3,TRBD2,TRBV6-5,few
CASSHIENIQYF,TGTGCCAGCAGTCACATTGAAAACATTCAGTACTTC,TRBJ2-4,.,TRBV14,many
CASIGKREQQFF,TGTGCCAGCATCGGGAAGCGGGAGCAACAGTTCTTC,TRBJ2-1,TRBD2,TRBV2,few
CSVGLAGAYEQYF,TGCAGCGTCGGACTAGCGGGAGCCTACGAGCAGTACTTC,TRBJ2-7,TRBD2,TRBV29-1,.
CASSLSAGDNYGYTF,TGTGCCAGCAGCTTATCCGCAGGGGACAACTATGGCTACACCTTC,TRBJ1-2,.,TRBV7-2,few
CASSRGTSGISYNEQFF,TGTGCCAGCTCACGGGGTACTAGCGGGATCTCCTACAATGAGCAGTTCTTC,TRBJ2-1,TRBD2,TRBV18,.
CASSIDGYTF,TGTGCCAGCAGTATTGACGGCTACACCTTC,TRBJ1-2,.,TRBV2,few
CASSSAAVGGYNEQFF,TGCGCCAGCAGCTCGGCGGCGGTAGGGGGCTACAATGAGCAGTTCTTC,TRBJ2-1,.,TRBV5-1,.
CASSPTGSNQPQHF,TGTGCCAGCAGTCCGACAGGGTCCAATCAGCCCCAGCATTTT,TRBJ1-5,TRBD1,TRBV25-1,.
CASSDPRGVDEQYF,TGTGCCAGCAGTGACCCGAGGGGCGTCGACGAGCAGTACTTC,TRBJ2-7,.,TRBV25-1,few
CASSKQRIHEQYF,TGTGCCAGCAGCAAACAGCGAATACACGAGCAGTACTTC,TRBJ2-7,.,TRBV21-1,.
CASSQLDRTSGSSYEQYF,TGCGCCAGCAGCCAACTCGACAGGACTAGCGGCTCATCCTACGAGCAGTACTTC,TRBJ2-7,TRBD2,TRBV4-1,.
CASSLPAEDTQYF,TGTGCCAGCAGCTTACCAGCTGAGGATACGCAGTATTTT,TRBJ2-3,.,TRBV5-4,few
CSVERGDSPYGYTF,TGCAGCGTTGAACGAGGCGACAGTCCCTATGGCTACACCTTC,TRBJ1-2,.,TRBV29-1,.
CASSGQYEQYF,TGTGCCAGCAGTGGACAGTACGAGCAGTACTTC,TRBJ2-7,.,TRBV6-5,.
CASSQAGLSTDTQYF,TGCGCCAGCAGCCAAGCAGGGTTGAGCACAGATACGCAGTATTTT,TRBJ2-3,.,TRBV4-3,few
CASSAVQGVYGYTF,TGTGCCAGCAGCGCAGTGCAGGGAGTCTATGGCTACACCTTC,TRBJ1-2,.,TRBV9,.
CASLGGSSGAIQETQYF,TGTGCCAGCCTCGGGGGTTCTAGCGGAGCCATACAAGAGACCCAGTACTTC,TRBJ2-5,TRBD2,TRBV28,few
CASSHIAGGSYNEQFF,TGCGCCAGCAGCCACATAGCGGGAGGCTCCTACAATGAGCAGTTCTTC,TRBJ2-1,TRBD2,TRBV4-3,.
CASSFPDGNTIYF,TGTGCCAGCAGCTTCCCCGACGGGAACACCATATATTTT,TRBJ1-3,.,TRBV7-2,few
CASSQDRGSYEQYF,TGCGCCAGCAGCCAAGATCGGGGATCCTACGAGCAGTACTTC,TRBJ2-7,.,TRBV4-1,.
CATYRGGGEQYF,TGTGCCACCTACCGCGGGGGAGGCGAGCAGTACTTC,TRBJ2-7,.,TRBV21-1,.
CASSSTGNTEAFF,TGTGCCAGCAGCTCCACAGGGAACACTGAAGCTTTCTTT,TRBJ1-1,.,TRBV2,.
CASGLLPGTGLGGYTF,TGTGCCAGCGGGTTACTCCCTGGGACAGGGTTGGGAGGCTACACCTTC,TRBJ1-2,TRBD1,TRBV27,few
CASRPGAGRKLFF,TGTGCCAGCAGACCCGGCGCGGGTCGGAAGCTGTTTTTT,TRBJ2-2,.,TRBV13,few
CASSLTRDKQFF,TGTGCCAGCAGTTTAACCCGGGATAAGCAGTTCTTC,TRBJ2-1,.,TRBV28,few
CASSWRTGGEETQYF,TGCGCCAGCAGCTGGAGGACAGGGGGCGAGGAGACCCAGTACTTC,TRBJ2-5,TRBD1,TRBV5-1,.
CASSQGLTSADTQYF,TGTGCCAGCAGCCAGGGACTTACTTCGGCAGATACGCAGTATTTT,TRBJ2-3,.,TRBV7-2,.
CATSREGDNEQFF,TGTGCCACCAGCAGAGAGGGGGACAATGAGCAGTTCTTC,TRBJ2-1,.,TRBV15,.
CASSVRVHEQYF,TGTGCCAGCAGTGTAAGGGTCCACGAGCAGTACTTC,TRBJ2-7,.,TRBV28,few
CASRGSTDTQYF,TGTGCCAGCAGAGGGAGCACAGATACGCAGTATTTT,TRBJ2-3,.,TRBV7-9,few
CASSPDSAKAFF,TGTGCCAGCAGCCCTGATTCGGCAAAAGCTTTCTTT,TRBJ1-1,.,TRBV7-9,few
CASRRGEEETQYF,TGTGCCTCTCGAAGAGGGGAGGAAGAGACCCAGTACTTC,TRBJ2-5,.,TRBV10-3,few
CASTPPGIRYNEQFF,TGTGCCAGCACACCCCCTGGGATTCGATACAATGAGCAGTTCTTC,TRBJ2-1,.,TRBV11-2,.
CSVVGSLNYGYTF,TGCAGCGTTGTGGGCAGCCTAAACTATGGCTACACCTTC,TRBJ1-2,.,TRBV29-1,.
CAWSVPGELFF,TGTGCCTGGAGTGTTCCCGGGGAGCTGTTTTTT,TRBJ2-2,.,TRBV30,.
CASSQGLAYNEQFF,TGTGCCAGCAGCCAAGGACTAGCGTACAATGAGCAGTTCTTC,TRBJ2-1,TRBD2,TRBV14,.
CASTLRLDRSSYEQYF,TGTGCCAGCACTCTAAGGCTTGATAGGAGCTCCTACGAGCAGTACTTC,TRBJ2-7,.,TRBV28,few
CSVGLTQETQYF,TGCAGCGTGGGACTGACGCAAGAGACCCAGTACTTC,TRBJ2-5,.,TRBV29-1,few
CASSEMAVNTEAFF,TGTGCCAGCAGCGAGATGGCAGTTAACACTGAAGCTTTCTTT,TRBJ1-1,.,TRBV9,once
CASSLASVSYNEQFF,TGTGCCAGCAGTTTAGCTAGCGTATCCTACAATGAGCAGTTCTTC,TRBJ2-1,.,TRBV28,few
CASSLLGYSYEQYF,TGTGCCAGCAGCTTACTGGGCTACAGCTACGAGCAGTACTTC,TRBJ2-7,.,TRBV7-9,few
CASSRNTEAFF,TGTGCCAGCAGCCGAAACACTGAAGCTTTCTTT,TRBJ1-1,.,TRBV7-9,.
CAWSTGETQYF,TGTGCCTGGAGTACGGGAGAGACCCAGTACTTC,TRBJ2-5,.,TRBV30,.
CASSPRLGGSTEAFF,TGTGCCAGCAGCCCCCGGTTGGGGGGCTCCACTGAAGCTTTCTTT,TRBJ1-1,.,TRBV9,few
CASSPRVTGGNTEAFF,TGTGCCAGCAGCCCCAGGGTCACAGGGGGGAACACTGAAGCTTTCTTT,TRBJ1-1,TRBD1,TRBV11-2,.
CSVDHGTDTQYF,TGCAGCGTTGACCACGGCACAGATACGCAGTATTTT,TRBJ2-3,.,TRBV29-1,few